Below are 27 T cell receptor beta chains sequenced from a single sample in a study of beta chain features in type 1 diabetes. Sequencing targeted expressed TCRB transcripts, as all isolated RNA had been reverse transcribed. TCRdb's copy holds only in-frame clones and misses some; the assay was immunoSEQ multiplex PCR. Of hundreds of thousands of clones listed, 15% to 17% were seen once; the top ten hold more than 0.08%. Material: naive CD4+ T cells from blood. These receptors all come from a young man in good health.

This clone came up a few times. The chain is built from TRBV4-2 and TRBJ2-4, with unresolved D. The V end was cut by 5 bases, the J end by 6 bases, with 5 bases between. Per germline, CDR1 LGHNA and CDR2 YNFKEQ. This CDR3 region has 11 residues. The CDR3 here is CASSLGNIQYF. CDR3 DNA: TGTGCCAGCAGCTTGGGAAACATTCAGTACTTC.

This clone was observed a handful of times. The J gene is TRBJ1-1, the V gene TRBV5-1, with D hard to call. This CDR3 has 13 residues. Germline CDR1 SGHRS, CDR2 YFSETQ. V lost 0 bases and J 3 bases, leaving 6 bases between the germline ends. DNA for the CDR3: TGCGCCAGCAGCTTGGACCCATACACTGAAGCTTTCTTT. This codes for CASSLDPYTEAFF.

The rearrangement links TRBV6-5 to TRBJ1-2, with TRBD1 as a possible D gene (5 bases). Trimming pared 5 bases from V and 0 bases from J, leaving 7 bases between. This CDR3 region has 13 residues. Germline V gene data show CDR1 as MNHEY and CDR2 as SVGAGI. As DNA, the CDR3 is TGTGCCAGCAGTGGGGCCCCTAACTATGGCTACACCTTC. Protein: CASSGAPNYGYTF.

This clone was observed once. The chain combines TRBV19 with TRBJ2-6, with D perhaps matching TRBD2 (5 bases). CDR1 is LNHDA, CDR2 SQIVND, per germline (reference sequence). The germline V and J ends were trimmed by 4 bases and 4 bases, with 17 bases remaining between them. This CDR3 contains 17 residues. DNA of the CDR3: TGTGCCAGTAGTACCCCCCCAGACGGGGTGGGGGCCAACGTCCTGACTTTC. Translated: CASSTPPDGVGANVLTF. The complete variable domain, with remaining parts taken from reference TRBV19 and TRBJ2-6, reads DGGITQSPKYLFRKEGQNVTLSCEQNLNHDAMYWYRQDPGQGLRLIYYSQIVNDFQKGDIAEGYSVSREKKESFPLTVTSAQKNPTAFYLCASSTPPDGVGANVLTFGAGSRLTVL.

This clone was seen more than once but under ten times. The chain carries TRBV7-2 and TRBJ2-5; 7 positions match TRBD1. There are 16 residues in the CDR3. Germline CDR1 SGHTA, CDR2 FQGNSA. The V gene end was trimmed by 0 bases and the J gene end by 3 bases; junction bases not matched to a gene: 7. The CDR3 sequence is CASSLAPDRTKETQYF. CDR3 sequence (DNA): TGTGCCAGCAGCTTAGCCCCGGACAGGACAAAAGAGACCCAGTACTTC.

The gene calls are TRBV28 and TRBJ2-7, with TRBD2 identical over 12 bases. Germline CDR1 is MDHEN and CDR2 is SYDVKM. This CDR3 has 14 amino acids. Trimming took 2 bases from V and 5 from J; bases not matched to a gene: 1. For the CDR3, the DNA is TGTGCCAGCAGTTTACTAGCGGGAGGGAACGAGCAGTACTTC. This gives the protein CASSLLAGGNEQYF.

This clone was seen only a few times. The V and J genes are TRBV11-2 and TRBJ2-5; D unresolved. V was trimmed by 1 base and J by 1 base, leaving 7 bases between them. Germline CDR1 reads SGHAT; CDR2 reads FQNNGV. The CDR3 runs to 14 residues. CDR3 loop: CASSLGSVQETQYF. CDR3 DNA: TGTGCCAGCAGCTTAGGGTCAGTCCAAGAGACCCAGTACTTC.

The genes are TRBV7-3 and TRBJ2-2; D not resolved. The length of the CDR3 is 13 residues. Germline CDR1 SGHTA, CDR2 FQGTGA. Trimming took 3 bases from V and 4 from J, leaving 6 bases between them. The CDR3 sequence: CASSFSPTGELFF. The CDR3 nucleotides read TGTGCCAGCAGCTTTTCGCCCACCGGGGAGCTGTTTTTT.

This chain connects TRBV7-6 to TRBJ2-5; 14 positions match TRBD2. V trimming: 5 bases; J trimming: 6 bases; junction bases outside the gene matches: 11. The CDR3 spans 17 residues. Germline V lookup: CDR1 SGHVS, CDR2 FNYEAQ. The CDR3: CASSLTGTSGGGKTQYF. DNA for the CDR3: TGTGCCAGCAGCCTAACAGGGACTAGCGGGGGAGGCAAGACCCAGTACTTC. The full variable domain, its missing parts supplied by reference TRBV7-6 and TRBJ2-5, is GAGVSQSPRYKVTKRGQDVALRCDPISGHVSLYWYRQALGQGPEFLTYFNYEAQQDKSGLPNDRFSAERPEGSISTLTIQRTEQRDSAMYRCASSLTGTSGGGKTQYFGPGTRLLVL.

In this sample, this clone turned up a few times. The chain joins TRBV4-3 to TRBJ2-3, with TRBD2 matching 9 bases. The V gene's germline CDR1 is LGHNA and CDR2 YSLEER. The CDR3 has 16 amino acids. The junction had 7 bases not matched to a gene; V was cut back by 1 base and J by 5 bases. CDR3 sequence reads: CASSQGGGRAGDTQYF. Written as DNA, the CDR3 is TGCGCCAGCAGCCAAGGGGGCGGGAGGGCCGGAGATACGCAGTATTTT.

This clone occurred a few times. The rearrangement links TRBV10-3 to TRBJ2-7; the D gene is possibly TRBD2 (6 bases). Trimming cost V 6 bases and J 2 bases, with 14 bases left between them. There are 14 residues in the CDR3. Germline values: CDR1 ENHRY, CDR2 SYGVKD. CDR3 sequence (DNA): TGTGCCATCAGGGGAGGACTGCAAGCCTACGAGCAGTACTTC. Amino acid sequence: CAIRGGLQAYEQYF.

This rearrangement joins TRBV19 to TRBJ2-4; D gene ambiguous. Germline lookup yields CDR1 LNHDA and CDR2 SQIVND (reference sequence). The V and J ends lost 6 bases and 4 bases respectively, with 19 bases between them. This CDR3 comprises 16 residues. The CDR3 DNA reads TGTGCCAGTAGCCTCGGACCAGACGGTAGGAAAAACATTCAGTACTTC. Its protein product is CASSLGPDGRKNIQYF. Full variable domain (remainder filled in from reference TRBV19 and TRBJ2-4): DGGITQSPKYLFRKEGQNVTLSCEQNLNHDAMYWYRQDPGQGLRLIYYSQIVNDFQKGDIAEGYSVSREKKESFPLTVTSAQKNPTAFYLCASSLGPDGRKNIQYFGAGTRLSVL.

This clone was seen a few times. This chain's CDR3 is CASSPGDYSNQPQHF. The CDR3 nucleotides read TGTGCCAGCAGCCCAGGAGATTATAGCAATCAGCCCCAGCATTTT. V is TRBV27 and J is TRBJ1-5; D remains unclear. The V end was cut by 6 bases, the J end by 0 bases, with 12 bases between. Germline V gene data show CDR1 as MNHEY and CDR2 as SMNVEV (reference sequence). The CDR3 spans 15 residues.

The V call is TRBV6-5, the J call TRBJ2-5, with TRBD2 matching over 8 bases. The CDR3 loop spans 14 amino acids. Per the germline V gene, CDR1 is MNHEY and CDR2 is SVGAGI. The J segment lost 2 bases and the V segment lost 6 bases, leaving 5 bases of the junction unmatched. CDR3 nucleotides: TGTGCCAGCAGGCGGGCTAGCGGGCAAGAGACCCAGTACTTC. It translates to CASRRASGQETQYF.

The chain employs TRBV7-9 and TRBJ2-7, with TRBD1 matching 7 bases. Germline CDR1 SEHNR, CDR2 FQNEAQ (reference sequence). This CDR3 has 14 amino acids. V was pared by 2 bases and J by 1 base, with 2 bases of the junction left unmatched. The CDR3 sequence is CASSLTGVSYEQYF. DNA of the CDR3: TGTGCCAGCAGCTTAACAGGGGTATCCTACGAGCAGTACTTC.

V gene TRBV29-1 combines with J gene TRBJ1-1, with D possibly matching TRBD1 (6 bases). CDR1 is SQVTM, CDR2 ANQGSEA, per germline. This CDR3 comprises 15 residues. V was trimmed by 7 bases and J by 1 base, leaving 19 bases between them. CDR3 coding DNA: TGCAGCGCCGTAGCTAGGGGACACCCGAACACTGAAGCTTTCTTT. It translates to CSAVARGHPNTEAFF.

The chain links TRBV7-2 to TRBJ2-5; 9 positions match TRBD2. The DNA end is a closer match to TRBJ2-7, so the J assignment may be wrong. The germline V gene encodes CDR1 SGHTA and CDR2 FQGNSA. This CDR3 comprises 16 residues. The CDR3 region is CASSLARSGGAYEQYF. The CDR3, as DNA: TGTGCCAGCAGCTTAGCGCGTAGCGGGGGTGCCTACGAGCAGTACTTC.

This clone was detected a few times. This sequence joins TRBV29-1 and TRBJ2-7, with D possibly TRBD1 on 6 matching bases. Germline CDR1 is SQVTM and CDR2 is ANQGSEA. V was pared by 4 bases and J by 5 bases, with 6 bases between. The length of the CDR3 is 10 residues. The CDR3 DNA follows: TGCAGCGTTGGACAGGACGAGCAGTACTTC. Its translation: CSVGQDEQYF.

V gene TRBV7-9 combines with J gene TRBJ1-4; D is unclear. Trimming left V 4 bases short and J 1 base short, with 19 bases between. This CDR3 has 18 residues. Germline V gives CDR1 SEHNR, CDR2 FQNEAQ (reference sequence). This chain's CDR3 is CASSSGTKIGGTNEKLFF. Here the CDR3 DNA reads TGTGCCAGCAGCTCGGGTACCAAAATCGGCGGAACTAATGAAAAACTGTTTTTT. Combining the CDR3 with reference TRBV7-9 and TRBJ1-4 gives the whole variable domain DTGVSQNPRHKITKRGQNVTFRCDPISEHNRLYWYRQTLGQGPEFLTYFQNEAQLEKSRLLSDRFSAERPKGSFSTLEIQRTEQGDSAMYLCASSSGTKIGGTNEKLFFGSGTQLSVL.

The rearrangement joins TRBV7-9 to TRBJ2-1; 8 bases fit TRBD2. The CDR3 is made up of 14 amino acids. CDR1 and CDR2 (germline): SEHNR, FQNEAQ (reference sequence). V gave up 7 bases and J gave up 3 bases; unmatched junction bases: 5. The CDR3 loop reads CASIVSGVYNEQFF. In DNA form, the CDR3 reads TGTGCCAGCATCGTTAGCGGGGTCTACAATGAGCAGTTCTTC. Together with reference TRBV7-9 and TRBJ2-1, the CDR3 gives the full variable domain: DTGVSQNPRHKITKRGQNVTFRCDPISEHNRLYWYRQTLGQGPEFLTYFQNEAQLEKSRLLSDRFSAERPKGSFSTLEIQRTEQGDSAMYLCASIVSGVYNEQFFGPGTRLTVL.

The CDR3 DNA reads TGTGCCAGCAGCGTGAGCCTTGACAGGTTATATGGCTACACCTTC. Amino acid sequence: CASSVSLDRLYGYTF. The rearrangement uses TRBV9 and TRBJ1-2, with D maybe TRBD1 (6 bases). Germline V gene lookup returns CDR1 SGDLS and CDR2 YYNGEE. Between the trimmed V and J ends, which lost 2 bases and 5 bases, there was a span of 16 bases. This CDR3 is built from 15 residues.

A few counts support this clone. V gene TRBV19 combines with J gene TRBJ1-1; a possible D gene is TRBD1 (5 bases). Trimming shortened V by 7 bases and J by 1 base, and 13 bases separated the two germline ends. From germline, CDR1 is LNHDA and CDR2 SQIVND (reference sequence). The CDR3 covers 14 residues. DNA of the CDR3: TGTGCCAGTACCCAGCCCGACAGGAACACTGAAGCTTTCTTT. Protein: CASTQPDRNTEAFF.

The chain combines TRBV19 with TRBJ1-1, with TRBD1 matching 11 bases. From germline, CDR1 is LNHDA and CDR2 SQIVND (reference sequence). The trim removed 4 bases at V and 6 bases at J, leaving 7 bases unmatched. This CDR3 is built from 15 residues. Here the CDR3 DNA reads TGTGCCAGTAGTACCCATTGGACAGGGGGCCCTGAAGCTTTCTTT. The encoded protein is CASSTHWTGGPEAFF.

This clone was observed a few times. This chain connects TRBV7-2 to TRBJ2-7, with 9 bases that match TRBD1. CDR1 and CDR2 from the germline V gene are SGHTA and FQGNSA. V was pared by 5 bases and J by 6 bases, with 8 bases of the junction left unmatched. The CDR3 contains 14 residues. DNA for the CDR3: TGTGCCAGCAGCGCCCGGGACAGGGCGTCCGAGCAGTACTTC. This translates into CASSARDRASEQYF.

The V and J genes are TRBV4-3 and TRBJ1-2; D uncertain. The germline V gene has CDR1 LGHNA and CDR2 YSLEER. With 5 bases removed from V and 4 bases from J, the gap between germline ends came to 17 bases. There are 15 residues in the CDR3. The chain's CDR3 is CASSSGVGESYGYTF. The CDR3 nucleotides read TGCGCCAGCAGCTCCGGAGTTGGTGAGAGCTATGGCTACACCTTC.

This sequence joins TRBV27 and TRBJ2-1; 8 nucleotides line up with TRBD2. With V trimmed by 5 bases and J by 4 bases, 10 bases remained unmatched. The CDR3 consists of 16 residues. Germline V gene lookup returns CDR1 MNHEY and CDR2 SMNVEV (reference sequence). The CDR3 DNA follows: TGTGCCAGCAGTCTCAGCGGGAGTGGGGGTTACAATGAGCAGTTCTTC. Amino acid sequence: CASSLSGSGGYNEQFF.

The sample holds a few counts of this clone. Other DNA sequences in this specimen translate into the identical CDR3. V gene TRBV9 combines with J gene TRBJ2-3; D is unresolved. V gave up 3 bases and J gave up 0 bases, with 5 bases separating them. Germline V gene sequence: CDR1 SGDLS, CDR2 YYNGEE. This CDR3 is built from 13 residues. The CDR3 sequence: CASSATSTDTQYF. As DNA, the CDR3 is TGTGCCAGCAGCGCCACTAGCACAGATACGCAGTATTTT.